This record concerns one T cell receptor (beta chain) sequence. This clonotype occurred many times. Its binding antigen is unknown. No base quality values were provided; no much bigger clone lies one nucleotide off. Instrument used: Illumina HiSeq 1500. TCRdb redid the processing of the public reads, applying fastp at Q25 and MiXCR, and retained in-frame beta chains. Every distinct CDR3 protein forms one entry, paired with its most common genes and DNA. Recorded for this sample are about 350,000 distinct CDR3 sequences; about 35% of them occurred a single time. The ten largest clonotypes hold approximately 13% of the sample. The data were obtained in a study of T cell repertoires in cytomegalovirus infection (dated by TCRdb to about 2019). Study-wide context: Recently identified HLA-C-restricted CMV epitopes, whose presentation resists viral immunomodulation, were targeted by peptide stimulations together with well-studied HLA-B-restricted epitopes. The HLA type of each donor mattered for the analysis, because public TCR beta signatures pointed to carriage of CMV infection along with the matching HLA type. Broader findings and caveats from the paper: In both this cohort and an independent roughly 360-donor cohort, the cumulative frequency of public TCR beta family members distinguished carriers of CMV infection plus the relevant HLA type. The ex vivo response was dominated by HLA-C-restricted CMV-specific TCR beta clonotypes, which also provided the single most frequent clonotype in two of eight donors.

The CDR3 has 14 amino acids, counting the end cysteine and phenylalanine. The CDR3 DNA has 42 bases and is translated from base 1. V sheds 5 bases and J sheds 2 bases, leaving 9 bases between their ends. The germline V gene sets CDR1 to SGHTA and CDR2 to FQGNSA. The sample's treatment or condition label, decoded: in vitro stimulation with specific CMV peptide epitopes to enrich CMV-specific T cells. The sequence came from a human donor in good health (CMV status not recorded). Some clones in this sample may be carry-over from other donors' samples. The chain uses TRBV7-2 and TRBJ2-2; no D segment can be confidently identified. This specimen was cultured PBMCs, taken from culture after CMV antigen stimulation. The CDR3 corresponds to CASSRSSNTGELFF. The bases read TGTGCCAGCAGCAGGAGTTCCAACACCGGGGAGCTGTTTTTT.